The present T cell receptor (beta chain) was sequenced within a study of chronic HIV infection and antiretroviral therapy (dated by TCRdb to between 2014 and 2017). From cysteine to phenylalanine, the CDR3 is 12 amino acids long. The kept DNA is CDR3 alone, 36 bases in frame from the first base. V is shortened by 5 bases, J by 8 bases, and the region joining them spans 10 bases. From a lookup of the germline V gene (reference sequence), CDR1 and CDR2 are SEHNR and FQNEAQ. The library was prepared using 5' RACE. Sequencing was carried out with an Illumina MiSeq. Through fastp at Q25 and MiXCR, TCRdb rebuilt clones from the public reads, retaining in-frame beta chains. Each record represents a unique CDR3 protein, reported with the most common genes and DNA among its rows. Counted in this sample were about 31,000 distinct CDR3 sequences; roughly 8.7% of them appeared once. Of the sample, more than 2% is held by the ten largest clones.

This clonotype was seen at least ten times. This receptor's antigen is unknown. Base-call qualities are not available, and no considerably larger clone is one nucleotide away. The TCR sequence derives from an adult who had HIV and had not received antiretroviral therapy, or was an uninfected healthy control (not recorded which). Source material: peripheral blood. The chain is made from TRBV7-9 and TRBJ2-1, with a weak D call of TRBD2 (5 bases match). The DNA is TGTGCCAGCAGCCAGCCCGGGGATGAGCAGTTCTTC. The encoded protein is CASSQPGDEQFF.